This T cell receptor (beta chain) was documented in a study of cytomegalovirus exposure and HLA in healthy donors. Overall study results and limits: There were some public TCRs occurring in many donors, but most TCR sequences were rare.

Clones were read by immunoSEQ multiplex PCR, and TCRdb kept only the in-frame ones, dropping some. This sample has roughly 100,000 clones, with 85% found just once. Concerning this clone: Its antigen is unknown.

The sequenced sample consisted of PBMCs. The receptor was isolated from a man younger than 35 in good health and CMV-seropositive.

CDR3 in DNA: TGTGCCAGCAGCCACCCGGGGCGGGAGAAGGTCGGGGAGCTGTTTTTT. Translation: CASSHPGREKVGELFF. The V and J genes are TRBV7-8 and TRBJ2-2; TRBD2 aligns across 7 bases. Per the germline V gene, CDR1 is SGHVS and CDR2 is FQNEAQ. J was trimmed by 7 bases and V by 5 bases; bases with no gene match: 13. CDR3 length: 16 amino acids.